This T cell receptor beta chain was captured by sequencing in a study of blood T cells in healthy people across ages. On the study more broadly: Roughly one uniquely barcoded beta molecule per two T cells was captured.

The study's findings and limits: A strong correlation between TCR beta diversity and naive T cell percentage was seen.

CDR3 length: 13 residues. Trimming shortened V by 5 bases and J by 6 bases, and 13 bases separated the two germline ends. CDR1 MNHNS and CDR2 SASEGT come from the germline V gene. A second PCR of 7 to 11 cycles used a sample-barcoded 5' primer and a J-beta primer mix. Each cDNA was tagged by a template-switch adaptor containing 12 random nucleotides. TCRdb processed the 5' RACE reads anew with MiXCR; each CDR3 protein has one entry. Here the sample spans about 1.1 million distinct CDR3 sequences, approximately 38% being singletons. This clonotype appeared a single time. The antigen is unknown. V is TRBV6-1 and J is TRBJ1-2; D not resolved. This receptor was taken from a man aged 18 to 35 in good health. Input material: blood. The CDR3 DNA sequence: TGTGCCAGCAGTATCCGGGGAAGAGATGGCTACACCTTC. Its protein product is CASSIRGRDGYTF.